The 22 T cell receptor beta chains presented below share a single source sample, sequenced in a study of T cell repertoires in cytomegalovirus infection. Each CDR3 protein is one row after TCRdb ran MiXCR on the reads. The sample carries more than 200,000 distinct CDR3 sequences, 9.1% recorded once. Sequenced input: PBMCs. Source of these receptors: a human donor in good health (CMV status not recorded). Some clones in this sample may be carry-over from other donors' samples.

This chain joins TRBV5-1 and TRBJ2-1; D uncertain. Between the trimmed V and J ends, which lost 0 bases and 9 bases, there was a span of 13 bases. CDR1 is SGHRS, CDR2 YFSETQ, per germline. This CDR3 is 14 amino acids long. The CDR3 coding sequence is TGCGCCAGCAGCTTGGCGACTCGTGGAAGTGAGCAGTTCTTC. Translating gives CASSLATRGSEQFF.

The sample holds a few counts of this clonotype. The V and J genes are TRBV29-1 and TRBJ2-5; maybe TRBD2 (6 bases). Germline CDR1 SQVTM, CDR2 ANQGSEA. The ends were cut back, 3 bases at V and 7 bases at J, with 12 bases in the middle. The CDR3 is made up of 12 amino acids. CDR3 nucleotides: TGCAGCGTTGATAGGGGAGGTTGGACCCAGTACTTC. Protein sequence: CSVDRGGWTQYF.

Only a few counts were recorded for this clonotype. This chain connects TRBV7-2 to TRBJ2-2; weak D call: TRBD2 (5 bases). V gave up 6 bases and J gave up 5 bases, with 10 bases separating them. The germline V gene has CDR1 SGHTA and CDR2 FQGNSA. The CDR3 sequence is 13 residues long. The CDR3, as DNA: TGTGCCAGCAGACAACGGGGAACCGGGGAGCTGTTTTTT. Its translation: CASRQRGTGELFF.

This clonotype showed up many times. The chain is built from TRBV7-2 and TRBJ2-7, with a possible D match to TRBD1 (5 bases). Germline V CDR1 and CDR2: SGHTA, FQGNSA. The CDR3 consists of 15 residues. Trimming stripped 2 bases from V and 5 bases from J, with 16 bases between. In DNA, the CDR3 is TGTGCCAGCAGCTTAACACCGATGACAGCCGACGAGCAGTACTTC. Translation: CASSLTPMTADEQYF. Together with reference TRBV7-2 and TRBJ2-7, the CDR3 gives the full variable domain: GAGVSQSPSNKVTEKGKDVELRCDPISGHTALYWYRQSLGQGLEFLIYFQGNSAPDKSGLPSDRFSAERTGGSVSTLTIQRTQQEDSAVYLCASSLTPMTADEQYFGPGTRLTVT.

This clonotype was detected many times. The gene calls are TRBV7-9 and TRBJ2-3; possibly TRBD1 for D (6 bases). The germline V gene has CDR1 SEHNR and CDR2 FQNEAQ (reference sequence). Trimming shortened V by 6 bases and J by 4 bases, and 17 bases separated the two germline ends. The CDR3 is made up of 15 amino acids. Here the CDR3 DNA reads TGTGCCAGCAGATCGACAGGTTTGTGGTCAGATACGCAGTATTTT. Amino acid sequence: CASRSTGLWSDTQYF.

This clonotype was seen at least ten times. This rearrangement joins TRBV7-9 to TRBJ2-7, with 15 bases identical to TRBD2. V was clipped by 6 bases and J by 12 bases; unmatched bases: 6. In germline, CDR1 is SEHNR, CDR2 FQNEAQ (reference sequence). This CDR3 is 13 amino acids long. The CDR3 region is CASSSGTSGRMYF. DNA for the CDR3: TGTGCCAGCAGTTCCGGGACTAGCGGGAGGATGTACTTC.

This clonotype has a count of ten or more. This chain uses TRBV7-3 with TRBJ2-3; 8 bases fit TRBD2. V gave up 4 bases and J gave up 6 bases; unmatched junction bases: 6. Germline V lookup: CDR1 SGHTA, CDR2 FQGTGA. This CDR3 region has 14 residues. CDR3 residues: CASSYSAGADTQYF. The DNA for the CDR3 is TGTGCCAGCAGCTACTCAGCGGGGGCGGATACGCAGTATTTT.

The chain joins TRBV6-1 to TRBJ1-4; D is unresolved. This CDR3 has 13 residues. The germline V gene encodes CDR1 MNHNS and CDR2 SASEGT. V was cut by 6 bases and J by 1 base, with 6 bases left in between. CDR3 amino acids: CASRRVTNEKLFF. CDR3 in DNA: TGTGCCAGCAGAAGAGTAACTAATGAAAAACTGTTTTTT.

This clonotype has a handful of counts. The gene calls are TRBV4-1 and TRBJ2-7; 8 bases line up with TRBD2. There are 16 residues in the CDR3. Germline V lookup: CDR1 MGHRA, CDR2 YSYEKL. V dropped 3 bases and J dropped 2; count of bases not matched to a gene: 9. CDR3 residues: CASSHSLAGETYEQYF. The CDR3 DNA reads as TGCGCCAGCAGCCATTCTCTAGCGGGTGAGACCTACGAGCAGTACTTC.

The CDR3 loop is CATSREATGYTF. The CDR3 DNA follows: TGTGCCACCAGCAGAGAGGCGACTGGCTACACCTTC. The chain recombines TRBV15 with TRBJ1-2, with D hard to call. V was trimmed by 0 bases and J by 7 bases, leaving 6 bases between them. This CDR3 is 12 amino acids long. The germline gives CDR1 LNHNV, CDR2 YYDKDF (reference sequence).

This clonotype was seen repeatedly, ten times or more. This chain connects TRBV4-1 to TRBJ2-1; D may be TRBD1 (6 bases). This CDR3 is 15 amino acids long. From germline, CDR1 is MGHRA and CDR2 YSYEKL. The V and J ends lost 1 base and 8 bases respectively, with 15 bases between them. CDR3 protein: CASSQGAEAGDEQFF. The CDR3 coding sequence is TGCGCCAGCAGCCAAGGTGCGGAGGCAGGGGATGAGCAGTTCTTC.

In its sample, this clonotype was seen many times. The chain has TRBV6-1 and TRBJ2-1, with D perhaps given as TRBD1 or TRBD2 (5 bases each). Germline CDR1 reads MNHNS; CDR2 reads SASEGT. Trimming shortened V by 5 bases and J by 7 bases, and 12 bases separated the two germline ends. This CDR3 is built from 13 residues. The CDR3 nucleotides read TGTGCCAGCAGTCTGAGGGGTGCGAATGAGCAGTTCTTC. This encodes CASSLRGANEQFF.

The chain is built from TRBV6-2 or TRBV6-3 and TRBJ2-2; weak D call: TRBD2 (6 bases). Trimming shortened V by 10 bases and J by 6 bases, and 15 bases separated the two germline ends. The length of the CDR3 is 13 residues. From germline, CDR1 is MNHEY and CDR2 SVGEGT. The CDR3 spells CATRLGGAGELFF. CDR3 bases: TGTGCCACCCGTCTCGGGGGTGCCGGGGAGCTGTTTTTT.

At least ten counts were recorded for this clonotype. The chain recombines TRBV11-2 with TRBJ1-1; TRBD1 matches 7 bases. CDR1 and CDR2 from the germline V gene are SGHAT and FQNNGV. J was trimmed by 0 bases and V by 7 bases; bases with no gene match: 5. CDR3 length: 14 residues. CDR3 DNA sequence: TGTGCCAGCACCACAGGGGCGATGAACACTGAAGCTTTCTTT. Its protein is CASTTGAMNTEAFF.

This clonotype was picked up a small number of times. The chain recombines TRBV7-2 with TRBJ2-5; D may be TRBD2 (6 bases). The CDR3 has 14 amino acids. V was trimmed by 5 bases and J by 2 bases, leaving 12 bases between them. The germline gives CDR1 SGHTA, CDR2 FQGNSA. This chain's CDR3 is CASSPAGGQETQYF. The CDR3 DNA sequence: TGTGCCAGCAGCCCGGCCGGGGGACAAGAGACCCAGTACTTC. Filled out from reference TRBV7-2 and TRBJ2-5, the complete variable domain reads GAGVSQSPSNKVTEKGKDVELRCDPISGHTALYWYRQSLGQGLEFLIYFQGNSAPDKSGLPSDRFSAERTGGSVSTLTIQRTQQEDSAVYLCASSPAGGQETQYFGPGTRLLVL.

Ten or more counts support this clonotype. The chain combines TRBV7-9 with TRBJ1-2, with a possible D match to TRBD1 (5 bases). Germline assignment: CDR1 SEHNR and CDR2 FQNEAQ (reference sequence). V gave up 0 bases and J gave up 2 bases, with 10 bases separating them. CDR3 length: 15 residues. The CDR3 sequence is CASSLAGRRNYGYTF. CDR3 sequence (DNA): TGTGCCAGCAGCTTAGCGGGACGGAGGAACTATGGCTACACCTTC.

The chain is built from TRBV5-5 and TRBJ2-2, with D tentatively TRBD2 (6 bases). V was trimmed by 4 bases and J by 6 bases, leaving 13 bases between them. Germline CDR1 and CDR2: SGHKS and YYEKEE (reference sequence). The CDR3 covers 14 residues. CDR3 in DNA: TGTGCCAGCAGCGTCAGACTAGTTCCCGGGGAGCTGTTTTTT. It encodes CASSVRLVPGELFF.

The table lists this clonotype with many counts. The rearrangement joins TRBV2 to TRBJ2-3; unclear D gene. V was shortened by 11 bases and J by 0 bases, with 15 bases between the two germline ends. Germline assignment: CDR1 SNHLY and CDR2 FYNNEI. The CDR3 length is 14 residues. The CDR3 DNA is TGTGCCTGTTCAGTCTTGGGGAGCACAGATACGCAGTATTTT. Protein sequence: CACSVLGSTDTQYF.

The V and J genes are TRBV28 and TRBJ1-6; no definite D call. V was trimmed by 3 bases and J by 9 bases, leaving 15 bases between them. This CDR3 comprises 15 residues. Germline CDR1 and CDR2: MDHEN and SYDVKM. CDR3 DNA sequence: TGTGCCAGCAGTTTTGTTTCCTTCGAGAGTTCACCCCTCCACTTT. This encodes CASSFVSFESSPLHF.

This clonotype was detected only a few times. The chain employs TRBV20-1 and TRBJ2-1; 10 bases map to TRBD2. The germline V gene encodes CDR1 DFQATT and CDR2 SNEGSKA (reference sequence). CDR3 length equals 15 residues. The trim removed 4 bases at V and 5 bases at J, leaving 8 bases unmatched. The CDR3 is CSATPTSGFDNEQFF. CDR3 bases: TGCAGTGCTACCCCGACTAGCGGGTTTGACAATGAGCAGTTCTTC.

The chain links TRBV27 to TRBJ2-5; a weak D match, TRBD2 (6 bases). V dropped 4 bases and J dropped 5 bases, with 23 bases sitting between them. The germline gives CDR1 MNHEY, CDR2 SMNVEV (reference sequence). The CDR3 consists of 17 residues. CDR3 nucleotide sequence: TGTGCCAGCAGTTCCCTCCTGGGCGCTTCGGGAGCCGAGACCCAGTACTTC. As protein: CASSSLLGASGAETQYF.

The chain's CDR3 is CASRRDRGVNQPQHF. CDR3 coding DNA: TGTGCCAGCAGGAGAGACAGGGGAGTAAATCAGCCCCAGCATTTT. This sequence joins TRBV28 and TRBJ1-5; 8 bases line up with TRBD1. Per the germline V gene, CDR1 is MDHEN and CDR2 is SYDVKM. The CDR3 consists of 15 residues. Losses at the gene ends were 6 bases for V and 4 bases for J; bases not matched to a gene: 8.